The T cell receptor beta chain under discussion was sequenced for a study of shared clonotypes between healthy human individuals. Worth noting for this clone: The target antigen is unknown.

The method was immunoSEQ multiplex PCR; TCRdb's version includes in-frame clones alone and lacks a portion of them. The repertoire holds 2 million to 3 million clones, approximately 94% seen once, with 0.35% to 0.45% in the top ten. General study findings and limits: Across subsets, estimated richness was generally greater for naive than for memory populations.

The V gene lost 5 bases and the J gene lost 5 bases, with 16 bases spanning the gap. The germline V gene has CDR1 SGHTA and CDR2 FQGTGA. The CDR3 is 15 residues long. The TCR was taken from a man aged 18 to 30 in good health. Some clones in this sample may be carry-over from other donors' samples. The material sequenced was naive CD4+ T cells from PBMCs. Stated subset: CD45RA+ positively selected. The chain recombines TRBV7-3 with TRBJ2-1, with a weak D call TRBD2 (5 bases). CDR3 in DNA: TGTGCCAGCAGCCCGCCGGGGATTGACAACAATGAGCAGTTCTTC. Its protein product is CASSPPGIDNNEQFF.